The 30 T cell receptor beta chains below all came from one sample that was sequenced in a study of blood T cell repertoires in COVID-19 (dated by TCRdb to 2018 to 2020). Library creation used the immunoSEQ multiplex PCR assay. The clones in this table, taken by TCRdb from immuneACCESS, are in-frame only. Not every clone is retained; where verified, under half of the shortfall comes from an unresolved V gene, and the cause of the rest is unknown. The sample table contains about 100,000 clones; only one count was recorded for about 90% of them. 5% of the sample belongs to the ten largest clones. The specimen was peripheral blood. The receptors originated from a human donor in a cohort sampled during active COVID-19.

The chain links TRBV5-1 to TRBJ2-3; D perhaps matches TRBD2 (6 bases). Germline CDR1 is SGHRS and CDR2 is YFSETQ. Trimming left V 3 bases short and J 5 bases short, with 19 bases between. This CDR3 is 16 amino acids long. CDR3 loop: CASSSIRLVAGDTQYF. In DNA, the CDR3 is TGCGCCAGCAGCTCCATCCGACTAGTAGCAGGAGATACGCAGTATTTT.

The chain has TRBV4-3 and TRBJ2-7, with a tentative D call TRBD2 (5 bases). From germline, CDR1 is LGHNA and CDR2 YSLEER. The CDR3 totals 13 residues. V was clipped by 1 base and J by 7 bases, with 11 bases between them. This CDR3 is CASSQAVSGEQYF. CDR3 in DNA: TGCGCCAGCAGCCAAGCTGTGAGCGGTGAGCAGTACTTC.

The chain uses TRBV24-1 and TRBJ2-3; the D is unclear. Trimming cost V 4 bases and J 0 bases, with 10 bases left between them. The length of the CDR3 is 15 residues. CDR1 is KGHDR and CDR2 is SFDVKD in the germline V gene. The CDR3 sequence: CATSERHLSTDTQYF. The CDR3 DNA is TGTGCCACCAGTGAGCGGCACTTAAGCACAGATACGCAGTATTTT.

In DNA form, the CDR3 reads TGTGCCAGCAGCTTAGGGACAGGGGCCCGCGAGCAGTACTTC. It encodes CASSLGTGAREQYF. The gene calls are TRBV7-9 and TRBJ2-7, with 9 bases matching TRBD1. The junction had 4 bases not matched to a gene; V was cut back by 1 base and J by 6 bases. This CDR3 has 14 residues. The germline V gene has CDR1 SEHNR and CDR2 FQNEAQ (reference sequence).

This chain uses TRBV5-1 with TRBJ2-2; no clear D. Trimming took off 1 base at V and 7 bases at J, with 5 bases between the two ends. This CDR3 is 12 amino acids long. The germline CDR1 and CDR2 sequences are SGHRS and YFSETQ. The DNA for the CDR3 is TGCGCCAGCAGCTTGCCGGGCGGGGAGCTGTTTTTT. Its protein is CASSLPGGELFF.

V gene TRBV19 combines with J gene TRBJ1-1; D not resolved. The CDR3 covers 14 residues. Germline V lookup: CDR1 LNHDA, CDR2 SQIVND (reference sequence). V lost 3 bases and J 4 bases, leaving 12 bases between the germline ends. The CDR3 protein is CASSIYSLGTEAFF. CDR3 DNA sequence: TGTGCCAGTAGTATCTACAGCTTGGGCACTGAAGCTTTCTTT.

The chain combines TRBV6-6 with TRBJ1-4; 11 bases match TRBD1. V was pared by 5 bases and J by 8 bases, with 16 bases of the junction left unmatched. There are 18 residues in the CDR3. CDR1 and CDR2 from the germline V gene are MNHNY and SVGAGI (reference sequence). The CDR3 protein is CASSPRTGGFSQLEKLFF. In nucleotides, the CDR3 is TGTGCCAGCAGTCCGAGGACAGGGGGCTTCTCCCAATTAGAAAAACTGTTTTTT.

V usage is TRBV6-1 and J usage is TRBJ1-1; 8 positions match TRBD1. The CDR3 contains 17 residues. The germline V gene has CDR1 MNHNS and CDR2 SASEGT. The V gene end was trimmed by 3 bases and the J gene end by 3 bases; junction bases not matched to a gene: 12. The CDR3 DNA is TGTGCCAGCAGTGAGGAGTTTCAGGGGGCTTCGGACACTGAAGCTTTCTTT. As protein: CASSEEFQGASDTEAFF.

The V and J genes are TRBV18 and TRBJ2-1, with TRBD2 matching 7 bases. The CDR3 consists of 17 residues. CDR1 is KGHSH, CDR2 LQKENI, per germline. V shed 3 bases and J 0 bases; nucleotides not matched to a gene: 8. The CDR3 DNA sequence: TGTGCCAGCTCACCCGTTAGCGGGTTTAGCTCCTACAATGAGCAGTTCTTC. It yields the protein CASSPVSGFSSYNEQFF.

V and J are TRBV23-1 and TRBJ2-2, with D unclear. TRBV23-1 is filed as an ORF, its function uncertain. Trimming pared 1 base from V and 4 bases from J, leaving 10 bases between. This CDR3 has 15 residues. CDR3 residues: CASSQWAGCTGELFF. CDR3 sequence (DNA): TGCGCCAGCAGTCAATGGGCAGGATGCACCGGGGAGCTGTTTTTT.

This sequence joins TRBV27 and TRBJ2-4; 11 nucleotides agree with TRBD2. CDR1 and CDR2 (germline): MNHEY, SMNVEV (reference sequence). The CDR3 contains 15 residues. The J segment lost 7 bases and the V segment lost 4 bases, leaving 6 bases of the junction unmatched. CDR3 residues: CASSSVAGGWNIQYF. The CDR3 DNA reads TGTGCCAGCAGTTCCGTAGCGGGAGGGTGGAACATTCAGTACTTC.

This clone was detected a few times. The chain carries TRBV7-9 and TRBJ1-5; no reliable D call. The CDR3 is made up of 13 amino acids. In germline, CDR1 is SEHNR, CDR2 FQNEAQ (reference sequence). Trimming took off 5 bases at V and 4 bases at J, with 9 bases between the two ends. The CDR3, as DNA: TGTGCCAGCAGCCCCGGAGGGAATCAGCCCCAGCATTTT. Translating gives CASSPGGNQPQHF.

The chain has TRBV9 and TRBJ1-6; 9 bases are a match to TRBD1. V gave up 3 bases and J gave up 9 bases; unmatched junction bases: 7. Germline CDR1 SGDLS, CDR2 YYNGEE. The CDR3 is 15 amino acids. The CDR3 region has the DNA TGTGCCAGCAGCGCCCAGGACAGGGGTGGTTCACCCCTCCACTTT. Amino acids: CASSAQDRGGSPLHF.

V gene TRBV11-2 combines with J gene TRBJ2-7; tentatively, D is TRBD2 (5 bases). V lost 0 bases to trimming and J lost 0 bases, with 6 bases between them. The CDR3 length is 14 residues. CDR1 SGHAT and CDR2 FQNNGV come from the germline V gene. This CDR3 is CASSLEGSSYEQYF. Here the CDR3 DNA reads TGTGCCAGCAGCTTAGAGGGGAGCTCCTACGAGCAGTACTTC.

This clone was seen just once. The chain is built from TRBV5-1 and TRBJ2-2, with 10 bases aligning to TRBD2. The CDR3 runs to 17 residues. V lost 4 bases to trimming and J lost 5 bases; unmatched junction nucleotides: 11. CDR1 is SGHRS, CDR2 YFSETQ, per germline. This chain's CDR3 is CASSTSSGSLGTGELFF. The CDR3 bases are TGCGCCAGCAGCACCTCTAGCGGGAGTCTGGGGACCGGGGAGCTGTTTTTT.

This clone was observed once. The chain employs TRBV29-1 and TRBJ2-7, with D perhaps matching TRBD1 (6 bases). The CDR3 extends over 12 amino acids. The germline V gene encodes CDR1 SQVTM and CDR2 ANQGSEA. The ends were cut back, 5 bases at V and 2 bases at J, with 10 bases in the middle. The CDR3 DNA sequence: TGCAGCGTTACACAGGGAACCTACGAGCAGTACTTC. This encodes CSVTQGTYEQYF.

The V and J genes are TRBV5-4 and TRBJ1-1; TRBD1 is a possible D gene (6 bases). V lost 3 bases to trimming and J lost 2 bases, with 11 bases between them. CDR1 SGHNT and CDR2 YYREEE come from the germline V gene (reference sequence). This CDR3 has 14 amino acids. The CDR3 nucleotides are TGTGCCAGCAGCTACGGGACACTCAACACTGAAGCTTTCTTT. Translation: CASSYGTLNTEAFF.

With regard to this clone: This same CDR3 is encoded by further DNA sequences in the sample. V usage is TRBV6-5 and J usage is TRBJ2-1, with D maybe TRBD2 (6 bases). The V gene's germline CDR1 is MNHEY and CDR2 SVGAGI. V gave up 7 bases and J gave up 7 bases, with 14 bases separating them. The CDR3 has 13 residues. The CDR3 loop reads CASTRPGVNEQFF. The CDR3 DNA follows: TGTGCCAGCACCCGCCCGGGGGTAAATGAGCAGTTCTTC.

The CDR3 here is CASSVALAENTGELFF. The CDR3, as DNA: TGTGCCAGCAGCGTAGCTCTAGCGGAGAACACCGGGGAGCTGTTTTTT. The chain couples TRBV9 to TRBJ2-2; 7 bases are a match to TRBD2. With V trimmed by 0 bases and J by 1 base, 3 bases remained unmatched. This CDR3 spans 16 amino acids. Looked up from germline, CDR1 is SGDLS and CDR2 is YYNGEE.

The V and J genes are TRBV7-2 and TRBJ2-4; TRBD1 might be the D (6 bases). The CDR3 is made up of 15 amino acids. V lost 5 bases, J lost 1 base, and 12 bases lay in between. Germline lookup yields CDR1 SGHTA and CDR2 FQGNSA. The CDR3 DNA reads TGTGCCAGCAGCGCCCAGGGGCTGGCCAAAAACATTCAGTACTTC. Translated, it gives CASSAQGLAKNIQYF.

The CDR3 DNA reads TGTGCCAGCAGTGGGGGACAGGGGGCTGAAGCTTTCTTT. Translating it yields CASSGGQGAEAFF. The rearrangement links TRBV6-4 to TRBJ1-1; TRBD1 matches at 11 bases. In germline, CDR1 is MRHNA, CDR2 SNTAGT. This CDR3 is 13 amino acids long. Unmatched junction bases numbered 1, after V lost 4 bases and J lost 6 bases.

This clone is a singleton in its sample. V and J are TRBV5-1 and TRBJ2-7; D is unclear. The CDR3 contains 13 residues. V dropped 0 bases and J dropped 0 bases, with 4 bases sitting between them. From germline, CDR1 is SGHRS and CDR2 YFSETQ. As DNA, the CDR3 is TGCGCCAGCAGCTTGGGGGCCTCCTACGAGCAGTACTTC. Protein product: CASSLGASYEQYF.

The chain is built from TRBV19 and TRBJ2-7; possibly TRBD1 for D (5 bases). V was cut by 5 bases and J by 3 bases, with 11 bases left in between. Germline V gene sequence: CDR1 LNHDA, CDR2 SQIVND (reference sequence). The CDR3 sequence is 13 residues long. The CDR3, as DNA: TGTGCCAGTAGTCTAGTAAGGGGCTACGAGCAGTACTTC. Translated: CASSLVRGYEQYF. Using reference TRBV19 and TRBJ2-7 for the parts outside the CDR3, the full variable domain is DGGITQSPKYLFRKEGQNVTLSCEQNLNHDAMYWYRQDPGQGLRLIYYSQIVNDFQKGDIAEGYSVSREKKESFPLTVTSAQKNPTAFYLCASSLVRGYEQYFGPGTRLTVT.

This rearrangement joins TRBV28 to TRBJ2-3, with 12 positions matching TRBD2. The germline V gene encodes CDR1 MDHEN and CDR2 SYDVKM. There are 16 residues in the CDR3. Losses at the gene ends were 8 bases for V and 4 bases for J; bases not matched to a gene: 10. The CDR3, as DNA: TGTGCCAGCGGATGGGCTAGCGGGAGGGATTCAGATACGCAGTATTTT. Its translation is CASGWASGRDSDTQYF.

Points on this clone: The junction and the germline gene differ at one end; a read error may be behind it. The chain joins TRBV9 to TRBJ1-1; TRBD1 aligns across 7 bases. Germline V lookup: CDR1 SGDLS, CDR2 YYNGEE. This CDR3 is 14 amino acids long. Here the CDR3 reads CASSVDEAVGTACF. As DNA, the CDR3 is TGTGCCAGCAGCGTAGATGAGGCTGTTGGGACAGCTTGTTTT.

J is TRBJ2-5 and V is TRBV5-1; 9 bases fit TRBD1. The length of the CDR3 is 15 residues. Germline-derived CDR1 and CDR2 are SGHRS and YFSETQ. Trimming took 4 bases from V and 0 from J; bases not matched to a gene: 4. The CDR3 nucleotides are TGCGCCAGCAGCCCGGGGACAGGGTACCAAGAGACCCAGTACTTC. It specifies CASSPGTGYQETQYF.

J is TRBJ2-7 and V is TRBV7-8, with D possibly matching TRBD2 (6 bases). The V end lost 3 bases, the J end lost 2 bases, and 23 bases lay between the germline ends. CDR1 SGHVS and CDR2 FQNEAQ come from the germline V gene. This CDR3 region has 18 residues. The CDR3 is CASSFGGWVGGKTYEQYF. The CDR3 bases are TGTGCCAGCAGCTTCGGAGGGTGGGTCGGGGGAAAAACCTACGAGCAGTACTTC.

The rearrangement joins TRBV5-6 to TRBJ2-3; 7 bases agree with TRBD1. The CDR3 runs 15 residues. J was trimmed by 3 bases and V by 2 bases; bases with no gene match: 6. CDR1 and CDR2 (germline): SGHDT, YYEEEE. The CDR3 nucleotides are TGTGCCAGCAGCTTCACTGGACAGGAAACAGATACGCAGTATTTT. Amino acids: CASSFTGQETDTQYF.

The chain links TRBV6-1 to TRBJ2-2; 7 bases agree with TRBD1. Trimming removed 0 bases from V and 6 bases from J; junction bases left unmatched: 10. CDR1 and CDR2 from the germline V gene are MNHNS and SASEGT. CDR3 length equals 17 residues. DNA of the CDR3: TGTGCCAGCAGTGAAGCGGGGGACAGATTTTGGTCCGGGGAGCTGTTTTTT. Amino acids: CASSEAGDRFWSGELFF.

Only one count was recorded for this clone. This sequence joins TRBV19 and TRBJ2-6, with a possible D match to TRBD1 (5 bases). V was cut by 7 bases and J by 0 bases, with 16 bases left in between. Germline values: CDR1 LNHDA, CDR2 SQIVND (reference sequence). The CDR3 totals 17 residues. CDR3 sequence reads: CASIQGLNPSGANVLTF. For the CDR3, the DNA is TGTGCCAGTATCCAGGGTTTAAACCCCTCTGGGGCCAACGTCCTGACTTTC. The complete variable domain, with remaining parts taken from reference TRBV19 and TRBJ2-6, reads DGGITQSPKYLFRKEGQNVTLSCEQNLNHDAMYWYRQDPGQGLRLIYYSQIVNDFQKGDIAEGYSVSREKKESFPLTVTSAQKNPTAFYLCASIQGLNPSGANVLTFGAGSRLTVL.